This TCR beta chain came from a study of yellow fever vaccine responses in identical twins. This clonotype was detected only once. The CDR3 sequence is 11 residues long. CDR1 DFQATT and CDR2 SNEGSKA come from the germline V gene (reference sequence). Between the trimmed V and J ends, which lost 3 bases and 8 bases, there was a span of 8 bases. TCRdb called the RT-PCR reads again in MiXCR, with one record for every CDR3 protein. Among about 19,000 distinct CDR3 sequences listed, around 70% were seen once. This TCR was sampled from a woman in her late teens or twenties who received the yellow fever vaccine. The sample here was T cells from blood (PBMCs), unsorted or a sorted subset (not recorded which), taken before or after yellow fever vaccination (not recorded which). The chain recombines TRBV20-1 with TRBJ2-1; D call uncertain. CDR3 coding DNA: TGCAGTGCTAGTTTTCGGGATGAGCAGTTCTTC. As protein: CSASFRDEQFF.